This record concerns one TCR beta chain sequence. Its specificity is not known. The source of the sample is a study of regulatory T cells in long-lasting Graves disease. Findings and limits, study-wide: Persistent disease was associated with favored TRBV28 usage and with favored use of TRBJ1-2 and TRBJ2-5. Samples came from peripheral blood alone, without thyroid tissue.

Germline loops: CDR1 SQVTM, CDR2 ANQGSEA. V lost 1 base and J 8 bases, leaving 11 bases between the germline ends. The CDR3 is 12 amino acids. The time point denotes: newly diagnosed GD, antithyroid drugs for less than 3 months. PBMC RNA was the source of the TCR library. Investigators prepared the TCR beta libraries by applying iRepertoire HTBI primers and Arm-PCR of CDR3 regions. One entry per CDR3 protein results from TCRdb running MiXCR on the multiplex PCR reads. Here the sample spans 500,000 or so distinct CDR3 sequences, 15% to 20% being singletons. These data are also associated with another study on T cells in Graves' hyperthyroidism and ophthalmopathy.

The chain uses TRBV29-1 and TRBJ1-1; D unresolved. The sample consisted of peripheral blood mononuclear cells (PBMCs), taken at new diagnosis, from a patient treated with antithyroid drugs. The origin of this receptor is a middle-aged woman with Graves disease. Here the CDR3 reads CSVEGTAGEAFF. CDR3 DNA sequence: TGCAGCGTTGAAGGGACTGCGGGCGAAGCTTTCTTT.